This entry lists 5 T cell receptor beta chains sequenced from one sample in a study of T cells after somatic rescue of genetic block (dated by TCRdb to about 2020). The library was prepared using the immunoSEQ multiplex PCR assay. Not all clones reach the TCRdb copy of this immuneACCESS table, which keeps in-frame sequences only. Checked studies attribute under half of the gap to unresolved V genes and leave the rest unexplained. The sample contains about 88,000 clones, more than 80% of them found a single time. The top ten constitute under 2% of the sample. The sequenced sample was peripheral blood mononuclear cells (PBMCs). Source of these receptors: a woman aged 18-30 years.

Here the CDR3 DNA reads TGTGCCAGCAGTTACTCCACCCAGGGCAATGAGCAGTTCTTC. Translated, it gives CASSYSTQGNEQFF. This chain connects TRBV6-6 to TRBJ2-1; a weak D match, TRBD1 (5 bases). The CDR3 is 14 amino acids. With 0 bases removed from V and 6 bases from J, the gap between germline ends came to 9 bases. CDR1 MNHNY and CDR2 SVGAGI come from the germline V gene (reference sequence).

The genes are TRBV6-6 and TRBJ1-1, with 9 bases fitting TRBD1. There are 15 residues in the CDR3. Germline CDR1 MNHNY, CDR2 SVGAGI (reference sequence). V lost 0 bases and J lost 5; bases outside the gene matches: 4. The CDR3 sequence: CASSYSGQGGTEAFF. DNA for the CDR3: TGTGCCAGCAGTTACTCGGGACAGGGAGGAACTGAAGCTTTCTTT.

Turning to this clone: Distinct nucleotide sequences in the sample also encode this CDR3. The J gene is TRBJ2-7, the V gene TRBV7-9; the D gene is possibly TRBD2 (5 bases). Germline values: CDR1 SEHNR, CDR2 FQNEAQ (reference sequence). This CDR3 has 14 residues. V dropped 1 base and J dropped 6 bases, with 13 bases sitting between them. In nucleotides, the CDR3 is TGTGCCAGCAGCTTAGATGTGGGAGTGTCCGAGCAGTACTTC. It encodes CASSLDVGVSEQYF.

V usage is TRBV6-5 and J usage is TRBJ1-4, with D perhaps TRBD1 (5 bases). The CDR3 totals 16 residues. V gave up 4 bases and J gave up 2 bases, with 14 bases separating them. Germline CDR1 MNHEY, CDR2 SVGAGI. The CDR3 region has the DNA TGTGCCAGCAGTTCCGGGACCGCCGGGACTAATGAAAAACTGTTTTTT. Encoded protein: CASSSGTAGTNEKLFF.

This rearrangement joins TRBV7-9 to TRBJ2-6; 9 bases line up with TRBD2. CDR1 and CDR2 (germline): SEHNR, FQNEAQ (reference sequence). J gave up 3 bases and V 8 bases, and 8 bases lay outside the gene matches. The CDR3 covers 16 residues. DNA of the CDR3: TGTGCCAGCGGATTAGCGGGAGCGAGTGGGGCCAACGTCCTGACTTTC. Its protein is CASGLAGASGANVLTF. The whole variable domain, filled in from reference TRBV7-9 and TRBJ2-6, reads DTGVSQNPRHKITKRGQNVTFRCDPISEHNRLYWYRQTLGQGPEFLTYFQNEAQLEKSRLLSDRFSAERPKGSFSTLEIQRTEQGDSAMYLCASGLAGASGANVLTFGAGSRLTVL.